A single sample gave rise to the 8 T cell receptor beta chains below, sequenced in a study of T cell clones after liver transplantation. Profiling relied on immunoSEQ multiplex PCR, and the TCRdb table lists in-frame clones only, not all of them. This sample has tens of thousands of clones, with 92% found just once. This material consisted of CD4+ T cells from blood, taken less than 27 months after liver transplant. The receptor set was obtained from a human patient who received a liver transplant. Some T cells may be graft donor cells.

The chain carries TRBV9 and TRBJ2-3; 7 bases fit TRBD2. The CDR3 contains 15 residues. The germline V gene has CDR1 SGDLS and CDR2 YYNGEE. V shed 2 bases, J shed 8 bases, and the junction held 11 bases outside the gene matches. The CDR3 loop is CASSVGGLTTSTQYF. The DNA of the CDR3 is TGTGCCAGCAGCGTGGGGGGACTAACAACGAGTACGCAGTATTTT.

V gene TRBV11-2 combines with J gene TRBJ2-7; 7 bases are shared with TRBD2. This CDR3 comprises 13 residues. The J segment lost 3 bases and the V segment lost 2 bases, leaving 1 base of the junction unmatched. CDR1 and CDR2 from the germline V gene are SGHAT and FQNNGV. DNA of the CDR3: TGTGCCAGCAGCTTACAGCGGGGCTACGAGCAGTACTTC. This gives the protein CASSLQRGYEQYF.

This chain connects TRBV2 to TRBJ2-7; 12 bases map to TRBD1. Germline V CDR1 and CDR2: SNHLY, FYNNEI. The CDR3 length is 16 residues. V was clipped by 6 bases and J by 7 bases; unmatched bases: 13. CDR3 residues: CASRFGGTGGVDEQYF. As DNA, the CDR3 is TGTGCCAGCAGATTCGGTGGGACAGGGGGCGTGGATGAGCAGTACTTC.

The chain joins TRBV18 to TRBJ1-5; TRBD1 matches at 7 bases. The CDR3 loop spans 14 amino acids. V dropped 3 bases and J dropped 6; count of bases not matched to a gene: 5. Per germline, CDR1 KGHSH and CDR2 LQKENI. CDR3 sequence (DNA): TGTGCCAGCTCACCTGGGACAGTTCTTCAGCCCCAGCATTTT. Amino acid sequence: CASSPGTVLQPQHF.

The gene calls are TRBV4-3 and TRBJ2-3, with 7 bases lining up with TRBD2. V gave up 0 bases and J gave up 0 bases; unmatched junction bases: 3. Germline V CDR1 and CDR2: LGHNA, YSLEER. The CDR3 loop spans 16 amino acids. CDR3 sequence (DNA): TGCGCCAGCAGCCAAGAGAGCGGGGCTAGCACAGATACGCAGTATTTT. The encoded protein is CASSQESGASTDTQYF.

The chain recombines TRBV28 with TRBJ2-7; a possible D gene is TRBD2 (5 bases). Per germline, CDR1 MDHEN and CDR2 SYDVKM. V lost 7 bases and J 2 bases, leaving 12 bases between the germline ends. The CDR3 runs to 13 residues. The CDR3 nucleotides read TGTGCCAGCACCACCGAGGGTACCTACGAGCAGTACTTC. Encoded protein: CASTTEGTYEQYF.

This chain joins TRBV4-2 and TRBJ2-1, with 7 bases fitting TRBD2. The germline CDR1 and CDR2 sequences are LGHNA and YNFKEQ. The CDR3 contains 17 residues. V dropped 4 bases and J dropped 12; count of bases not matched to a gene: 21. The DNA for the CDR3 is TGTGCCAGCAGCCGCACCTCCGGGACTACCTCGAGCGGAGGGCAGTTCTTC. Encoded protein: CASSRTSGTTSSGGQFF.

The chain recombines TRBV9 with TRBJ2-1; perhaps TRBD2 as D (7 bases). The germline gives CDR1 SGDLS, CDR2 YYNGEE. The CDR3 consists of 15 residues. With 0 bases removed from V and 3 bases from J, the gap between germline ends came to 10 bases. DNA of the CDR3: TGTGCCAGCAGCGTAGAGGGGGACTACTACAATGAGCAGTTCTTC. Translating gives CASSVEGDYYNEQFF.